The rows below give T cell receptor beta chains drawn from one sample of a study of T-cell memory formation after mild COVID-19. TCRdb re-called the 5' RACE reads with MiXCR, one entry per CDR3 protein. The sample comprises about 210,000 distinct CDR3 sequences, over 9.5% of which are singletons, and just over 3% rests with the top ten. Material for sequencing was PBMCs or a T cell subset sorted from them (not recorded which). The receptors were gathered from a man in his late teens or twenties who had mild COVID-19 (a few samples of this study predate the infection). Cell type and time point are not known. Each CDR3 is given with its conserved first and last residue. Fields, in order: V gene, J gene, clone size, D gene, CDR3 DNA, CDR3 protein. The D gene is left open where the match is weak. Some rows mark clone size as missing; the rest say once, few, many or name a class of expanded clone.

TRBV7-3	TRBJ2-3	few	NA	TGTGCCAGCAGCTTAAAGGGGCTCACAGATACGCAGTATTTT	CASSLKGLTDTQYF
TRBV18	TRBJ2-7	NA	TRBD1	TGTGCCAGCTCACCGTATGACAGGGCGTTATCCGAGCAGTACTTC	CASSPYDRALSEQYF
TRBV4-1	TRBJ1-2	few	NA	TGCGCCAGCAGCCAAGATTTGGGTCTAGGCGGCTACACCTTC	CASSQDLGLGGYTF
TRBV5-1	TRBJ1-4	NA	NA	TGCGCCAGCAGCTTGGACCCCCGTGCTGAAAAACTGTTTTTT	CASSLDPRAEKLFF
TRBV7-2	TRBJ2-5	NA	NA	TGTGCCAGCAGCTTAGAAGGTCTGCGGGTGGAGACCCAGTACTTC	CASSLEGLRVETQYF
TRBV23-1	TRBJ2-3	few	NA	TGCGCCAGCAGTCAATCCACCCGCCCACCTCCCACAGATACGCAGTATTTT	CASSQSTRPPPTDTQYF
TRBV10-2	TRBJ2-2	few	TRBD2	TGCGCCAGCAGACTAGCGGGGGATACCGGGGAGCTGTTTTTT	CASRLAGDTGELFF
TRBV20-1	TRBJ2-3	few	TRBD2	TGCAGTGCTAGACGAGCGGGGGCCCGGGATACGCAGTATTTT	CSARRAGARDTQYF
TRBV12-3/TRBV12-4	TRBJ1-1	NA	NA	TGTGCCAGCAGTTTATCGACCCAGAACACTGAAGCTTTCTTT	CASSLSTQNTEAFF
TRBV6-5	TRBJ2-7	NA	TRBD2	TGTGCCAGCAGTTACTCGATGAACGGGGGGTACGAGCAGTACTTC	CASSYSMNGGYEQYF
TRBV6-5	TRBJ1-2	NA	NA	TGTGCCAGCAGTAACGGACGGCACTATGGCTACACCTTC	CASSNGRHYGYTF
TRBV11-2	TRBJ2-7	once	TRBD1	TGTGCCAGCAGCCAGTCGACAGGGGTTTCCTACGAGCAGTACTTC	CASSQSTGVSYEQYF
TRBV3-1	TRBJ1-2	NA	NA	TGTGCCAGCAGCCAGGGTTCGGGCTACACCTTC	CASSQGSGYTF
TRBV12-3/TRBV12-4	TRBJ1-1	few	NA	TGTGCCAGCAGTCCCCGGGCCGACGGAGCTTTCTTT	CASSPRADGAFF
TRBV6-5	TRBJ2-7	few	TRBD1	TGTGCCAGCGGACAGGGGAGCTCCTACGAGCAGTACTTC	CASGQGSSYEQYF
TRBV7-2	TRBJ2-4	NA	NA	TGTGCCAGCAGCCCCGGGGGAGGCATTCAGTACTTC	CASSPGGGIQYF
TRBV19	TRBJ1-2	NA	NA	TGTGCCAGTAGTTGGTTCGGGGTTCCGGCTGGCTACACCTTC	CASSWFGVPAGYTF
TRBV28	TRBJ2-1	NA	NA	TGTGCCAGCAGCCCGTTTGGGCCACTCTACAATGAGCAGTTCTTC	CASSPFGPLYNEQFF
TRBV6-4	TRBJ1-5	few	NA	TGTGCCAGCAAGGGGGGGATGATGTATCAGCCCCAGCATTTT	CASKGGMMYQPQHF
TRBV6-2/TRBV6-3	TRBJ1-5	few	TRBD1	TGTGCCAGCAGCAATACAGGGGTTCAGCCCCAGCATTTT	CASSNTGVQPQHF